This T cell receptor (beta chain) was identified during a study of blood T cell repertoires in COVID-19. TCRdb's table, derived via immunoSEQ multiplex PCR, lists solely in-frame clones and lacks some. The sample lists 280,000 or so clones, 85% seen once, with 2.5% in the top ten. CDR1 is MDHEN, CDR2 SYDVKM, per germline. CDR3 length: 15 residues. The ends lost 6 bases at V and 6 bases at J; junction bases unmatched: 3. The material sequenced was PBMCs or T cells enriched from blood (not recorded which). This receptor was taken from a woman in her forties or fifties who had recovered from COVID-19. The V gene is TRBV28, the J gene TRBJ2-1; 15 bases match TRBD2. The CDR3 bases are TGTGCCAGCAGCCGGACTAGCGGGGGGGTCAATGAGCAGTTCTTC. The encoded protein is CASSRTSGGVNEQFF. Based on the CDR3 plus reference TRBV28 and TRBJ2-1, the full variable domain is DVKVTQSSRYLVKRTGEKVFLECVQDMDHENMFWYRQDPGLGLRLIYFSYDVKMKEKGDIPEGYSVSREKKERFSLILESASTNQTSMYLCASSRTSGGVNEQFFGPGTRLTVL.